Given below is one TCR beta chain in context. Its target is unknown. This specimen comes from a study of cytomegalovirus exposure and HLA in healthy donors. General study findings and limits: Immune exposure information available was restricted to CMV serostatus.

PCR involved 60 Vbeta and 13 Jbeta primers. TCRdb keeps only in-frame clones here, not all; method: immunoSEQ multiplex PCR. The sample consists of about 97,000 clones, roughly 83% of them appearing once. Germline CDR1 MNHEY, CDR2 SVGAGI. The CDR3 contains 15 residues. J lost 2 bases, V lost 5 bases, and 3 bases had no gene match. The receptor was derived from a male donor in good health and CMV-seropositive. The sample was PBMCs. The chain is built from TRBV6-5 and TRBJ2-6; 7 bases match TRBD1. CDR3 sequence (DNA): TGTGCCAGCAGTCTTCAGGGGGCTGGGGCCAACGTCCTGACTTTC. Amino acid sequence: CASSLQGAGANVLTF.